This is a list of T cell receptor beta chains from one sample in a study of human CD8 memory T cell subsets. TCRdb reprocessed the 5' RACE reads; each CDR3 protein has one entry and no DNA is given. The sample includes about 4,300 distinct CDR3 sequences. What was sequenced was CD8+ T cells from PBMCs. The receptors come from a human donor in good health. Each CDR3 is given with its conserved first and last residue. Rows give clone size only sometimes, using once, few, many, or a class for an expanded clone.

v_call,j_call,clone_size,cdr3_aa
TRBV6-5,TRBJ1-2,-,CASSFLGGAYGYTF
TRBV20-1,TRBJ2-5,medium-sized,CSARDGGGKETQYF
TRBV12-3/TRBV12-4,TRBJ1-5,medium-sized,CASSFGQSNQPQHF
TRBV7-9,TRBJ2-4,medium-sized,CASSPTGEGYIQYF
TRBV7-6,TRBJ2-5,medium-sized,CASSPRDRVGETQYF
TRBV24-1,TRBJ2-2,-,CATSEGQGLTGELFF
TRBV6-1,TRBJ1-5,medium-sized,CASKPDREVQPQHF
TRBV20-1,TRBJ1-1,medium-sized,CSARGDMVTEAFF
TRBV7-9,TRBJ1-2,-,CASSLTGVLGYTF
TRBV13,TRBJ2-1,-,CASSLKAGVNEQFF
TRBV6-6,TRBJ2-1,-,CASSYGGNEQFF
TRBV11-2,TRBJ2-7,large,CASSLPPPAYEQYF
TRBV7-9,TRBJ2-1,-,CASSPRTSGIYNEQFF
TRBV2,TRBJ2-7,-,CASSEKGQGAREQYF
TRBV6-5,TRBJ2-3,-,CASSYGIGGGRDTQYF
TRBV10-3,TRBJ2-7,large,CAISESGASYEQYF
TRBV7-9,TRBJ2-1,-,CASSHSLDRSYNEQFF
TRBV20-1,TRBJ2-1,-,CSARDEDAGSSSYNEQFF
TRBV4-1,TRBJ2-1,-,CASSQDGVNSINEQFF
TRBV4-2,TRBJ1-5,-,CASSLSSGQPQHF
TRBV27,TRBJ2-1,-,CASSLGGAVYNEQFF
TRBV28,TRBJ1-2,-,CATSDSLRYGYTF
TRBV6-4,TRBJ2-2,-,CASSGLAGANTGELFF
TRBV6-4,TRBJ2-2,medium-sized,CASSDYDTGELFF
TRBV24-1,TRBJ2-1,-,CATSERLAGLGQFF
TRBV9,TRBJ2-4,-,CASSEPGLKIQYF
TRBV29-1,TRBJ2-5,-,CSVDGTGGGGETQYF
TRBV7-3,TRBJ2-1,-,CASSTQMVGTVVEQFF
TRBV4-2,TRBJ2-3,medium-sized,CASSQESGSGTDTQYF
TRBV4-2,TRBJ2-1,-,CASSFLGDEQFF
TRBV6-5,TRBJ2-5,-,CASSGASSETQYF
TRBV20-1,TRBJ2-2,-,CSAWRDGTNTGELFF
TRBV21-1,TRBJ1-6,-,CASSIGGHYNSPLHF
TRBV5-6,TRBJ2-7,medium-sized,CASSLARVRYEQYF
TRBV20-1,TRBJ2-7,-,CSARSSVTISKGQYF
TRBV6-4,TRBJ2-2,-,CASSDSVDTGELFF
TRBV29-1,TRBJ2-7,-,CSASDGTSYEQYF
TRBV4-1,TRBJ2-7,medium-sized,CASSQIRGSSYEQYF
TRBV4-1,TRBJ1-4,-,CASSHLGGGFNEKLFF
TRBV2,TRBJ2-2,medium-sized,CARGQLANTGELFF
TRBV7-3,TRBJ2-7,medium-sized,CASSHGVGEGYEQYF
TRBV11-2,TRBJ2-1,-,CASSLEDLAAYNEQFF
TRBV7-2,TRBJ2-1,-,CASSRRLAGEQWEQFF
TRBV11-2,TRBJ2-2,-,CASSFPRTGPNTGELFF
TRBV12-3/TRBV12-4,TRBJ2-1,medium-sized,CASSLWQLYNEQFF
TRBV27,TRBJ1-2,-,CASSGLARGIYGYTF
TRBV11-2,TRBJ2-1,-,CASSSSMSSYNEQFF
TRBV5-1,TRBJ2-1,-,CASSLATGTSGTHRSYNEQFF
TRBV4-2,TRBJ1-1,-,CASSQGSGRYEAFF
TRBV6-4,TRBJ2-1,medium-sized,CASSDRPSSYNEQFF
TRBV3-1,TRBJ1-5,-,CASSQDPSVSQPQHF
TRBV21-1,TRBJ2-3,-,CASSSQGKEDTQYF